This T cell receptor (beta chain) was found in a study of shared clonotypes between healthy human individuals. Germline lookup yields CDR1 LGHNA and CDR2 YNFKEQ. CDR3 length: 19 amino acids. V gave up 0 bases and J gave up 3 bases; unmatched junction bases: 12. Worth noting for this clone: Its cognate antigen is unknown.

General study points: Read depth was anticipated to influence clonotype sharing among donors.

The assay was immunoSEQ multiplex PCR, and TCRdb's table has in-frame clones only and misses some. The sample holds about 1.9 million clones; over 85% are singletons and the top ten take less than 2%. CD45RO-negative, CCR7-selected cells formed the naive CD8 fraction, which excluded terminally differentiated effector memory CD45RA+ cells. The sample was naive CD8+ T cells from PBMCs. The rearrangement links TRBV4-2 to TRBJ2-7; TRBD2 matches at 12 bases. The receptor comes from a man aged 18 to 29 in good health. Some clones in this sample may be carry-over from other donors' samples. CDR3 residues: CASSQEDRYGLAGSYEQYF. CDR3 bases: TGTGCCAGCAGCCAAGAGGACAGGTACGGACTAGCGGGAAGCTACGAGCAGTACTTC.